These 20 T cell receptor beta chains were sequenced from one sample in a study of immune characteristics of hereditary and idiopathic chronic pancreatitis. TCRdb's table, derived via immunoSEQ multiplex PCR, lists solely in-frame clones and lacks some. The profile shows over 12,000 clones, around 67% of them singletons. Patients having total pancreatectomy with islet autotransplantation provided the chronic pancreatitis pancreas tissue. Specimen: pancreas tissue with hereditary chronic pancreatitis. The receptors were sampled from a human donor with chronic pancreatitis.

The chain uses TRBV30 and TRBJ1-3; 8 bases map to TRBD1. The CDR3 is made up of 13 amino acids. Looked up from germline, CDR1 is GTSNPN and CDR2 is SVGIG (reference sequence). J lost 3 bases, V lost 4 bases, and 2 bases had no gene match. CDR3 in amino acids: CAWTGGYGNTIYF. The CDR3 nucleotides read TGTGCCTGGACAGGGGGCTATGGAAACACCATATATTTT.

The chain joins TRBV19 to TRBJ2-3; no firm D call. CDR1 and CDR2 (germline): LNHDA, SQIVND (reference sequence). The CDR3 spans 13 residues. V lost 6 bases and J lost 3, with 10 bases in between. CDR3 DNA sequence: TGTGCCAGTAGCCCCGCTTTGACAGATACGCAGTATTTT. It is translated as CASSPALTDTQYF.

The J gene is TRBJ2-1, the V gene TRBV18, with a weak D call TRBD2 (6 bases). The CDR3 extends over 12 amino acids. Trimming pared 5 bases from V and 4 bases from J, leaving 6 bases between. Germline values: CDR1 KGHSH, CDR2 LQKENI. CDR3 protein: CASSGGYNEQFF. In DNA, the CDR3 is TGTGCCAGCTCAGGGGGGTACAATGAGCAGTTCTTC.

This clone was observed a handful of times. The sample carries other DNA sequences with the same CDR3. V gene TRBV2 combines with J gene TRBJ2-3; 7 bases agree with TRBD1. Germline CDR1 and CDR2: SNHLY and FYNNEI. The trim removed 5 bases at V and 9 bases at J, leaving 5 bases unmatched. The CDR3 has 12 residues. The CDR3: CASSRDSDTQYF. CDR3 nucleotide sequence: TGTGCCAGCAGTCGGGACAGCGACACGCAGTATTTT.

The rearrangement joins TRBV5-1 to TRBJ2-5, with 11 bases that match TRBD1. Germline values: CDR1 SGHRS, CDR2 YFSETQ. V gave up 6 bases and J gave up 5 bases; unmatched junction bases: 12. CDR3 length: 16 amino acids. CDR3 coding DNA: TGCGCCAGCAATCTCCTCGGACAGGGGGCGTCGGAGACCCAGTACTTC. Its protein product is CASNLLGQGASETQYF. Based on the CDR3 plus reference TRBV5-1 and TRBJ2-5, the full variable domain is KAGVTQTPRYLIKTRGQQVTLSCSPISGHRSVSWYQQTPGQGLQFLFEYFSETQRNKGNFPGRFSGRQFSNSRSEMNVSTLELGDSALYLCASNLLGQGASETQYFGPGTRLLVL.

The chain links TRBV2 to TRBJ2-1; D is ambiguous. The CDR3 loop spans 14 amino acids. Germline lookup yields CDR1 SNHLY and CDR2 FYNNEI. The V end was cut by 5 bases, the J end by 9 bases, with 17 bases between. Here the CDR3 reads CASSYTYGYGEQFF. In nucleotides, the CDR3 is TGTGCCAGCAGTTACACTTACGGGTACGGTGAGCAGTTCTTC.

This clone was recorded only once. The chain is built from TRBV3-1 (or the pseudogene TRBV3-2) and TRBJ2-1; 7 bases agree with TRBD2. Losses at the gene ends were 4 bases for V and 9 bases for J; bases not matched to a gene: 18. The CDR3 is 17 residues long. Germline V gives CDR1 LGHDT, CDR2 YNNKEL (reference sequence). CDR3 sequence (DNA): TGTGCCAGCAGCCCCTCTCGTGCGGGAGTGAGGGTAGGTGAGCAGTTCTTC. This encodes CASSPSRAGVRVGEQFF.

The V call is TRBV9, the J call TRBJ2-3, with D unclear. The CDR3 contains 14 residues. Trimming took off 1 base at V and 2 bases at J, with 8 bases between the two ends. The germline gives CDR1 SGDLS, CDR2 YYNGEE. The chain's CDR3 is CASSVTSSTDTQYF. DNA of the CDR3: TGTGCCAGCAGCGTAACAAGTTCCACAGATACGCAGTATTTT.

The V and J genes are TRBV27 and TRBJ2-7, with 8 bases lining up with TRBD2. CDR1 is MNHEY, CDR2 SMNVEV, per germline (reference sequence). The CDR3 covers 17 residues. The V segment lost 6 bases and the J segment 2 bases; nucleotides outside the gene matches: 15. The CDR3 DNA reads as TGTGCCAGCAGGCATACTGGGGGGACTAGGTCGACCTACGAGCAGTACTTC. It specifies CASRHTGGTRSTYEQYF.

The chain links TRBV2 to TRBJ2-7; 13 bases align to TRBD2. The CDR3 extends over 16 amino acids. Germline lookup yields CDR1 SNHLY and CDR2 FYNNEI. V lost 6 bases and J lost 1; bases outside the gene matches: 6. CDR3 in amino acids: CASRGGTSGKSYEQYF. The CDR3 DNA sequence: TGTGCCAGCAGAGGGGGGACTAGCGGGAAGTCCTACGAGCAGTACTTC.

This chain's CDR3 is CASSAAYTGELFF. CDR3 DNA: TGTGCCAGCAGCGCAGCGTACACCGGGGAGCTGTTTTTT. The chain joins TRBV7-2 to TRBJ2-2; D remains unclear. Germline V gene data show CDR1 as SGHTA and CDR2 as FQGNSA. The V gene lost 5 bases and the J gene lost 3 bases, with 7 bases spanning the gap. CDR3 length: 13 amino acids.

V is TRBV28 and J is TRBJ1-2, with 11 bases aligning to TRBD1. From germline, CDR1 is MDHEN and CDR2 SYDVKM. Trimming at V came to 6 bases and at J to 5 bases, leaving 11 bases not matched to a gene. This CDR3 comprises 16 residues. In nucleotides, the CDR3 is TGTGCCAGCAGGGACAGGGGGCGGTCCTACATGTATGGCTACACCTTC. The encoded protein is CASRDRGRSYMYGYTF.

As DNA, the CDR3 is TGTGCCAGCAGCTCTGACAGCTATGGCTACACCTTC. This codes for CASSSDSYGYTF. The genes are TRBV5-4 and TRBJ1-2; D may be TRBD1 (5 bases). Germline CDR1 SGHNT, CDR2 YYREEE (reference sequence). V was shortened by 3 bases and J by 4 bases, with 7 bases between the two germline ends. This CDR3 has 12 amino acids.

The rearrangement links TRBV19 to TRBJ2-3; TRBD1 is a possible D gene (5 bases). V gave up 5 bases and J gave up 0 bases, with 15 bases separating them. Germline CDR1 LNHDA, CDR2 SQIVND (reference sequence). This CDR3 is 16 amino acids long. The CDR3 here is CASSGRQHTSTDTQYF. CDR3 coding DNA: TGTGCCAGTAGTGGTCGACAGCATACTAGCACAGATACGCAGTATTTT.

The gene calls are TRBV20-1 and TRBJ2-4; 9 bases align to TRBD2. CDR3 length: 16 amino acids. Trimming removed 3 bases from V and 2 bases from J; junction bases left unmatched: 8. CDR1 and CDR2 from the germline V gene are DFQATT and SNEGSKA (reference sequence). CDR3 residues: CSASSGSSVTKNIQYF. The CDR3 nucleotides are TGCAGTGCTAGTAGCGGGAGCAGTGTTACCAAAAACATTCAGTACTTC.

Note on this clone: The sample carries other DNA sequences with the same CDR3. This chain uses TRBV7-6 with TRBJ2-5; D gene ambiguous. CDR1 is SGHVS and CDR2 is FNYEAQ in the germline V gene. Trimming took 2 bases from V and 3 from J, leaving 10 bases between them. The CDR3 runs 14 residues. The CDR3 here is CASSLSGPKETQYF. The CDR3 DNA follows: TGTGCCAGCAGCTTATCCGGGCCGAAAGAGACCCAGTACTTC.

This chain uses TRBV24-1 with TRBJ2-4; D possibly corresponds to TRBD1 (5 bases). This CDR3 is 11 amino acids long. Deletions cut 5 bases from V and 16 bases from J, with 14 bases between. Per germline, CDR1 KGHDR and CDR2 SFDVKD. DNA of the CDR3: TGTGCCACCAGTGTGCACAGGTGTGTATACTTC. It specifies CATSVHRCVYF.

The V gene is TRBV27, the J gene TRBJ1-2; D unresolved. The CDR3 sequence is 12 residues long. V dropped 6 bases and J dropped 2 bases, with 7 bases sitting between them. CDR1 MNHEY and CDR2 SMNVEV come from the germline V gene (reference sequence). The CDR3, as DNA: TGTGCCAGCAGGGATAGAAACTATGGCTACACCTTC. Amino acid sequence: CASRDRNYGYTF.

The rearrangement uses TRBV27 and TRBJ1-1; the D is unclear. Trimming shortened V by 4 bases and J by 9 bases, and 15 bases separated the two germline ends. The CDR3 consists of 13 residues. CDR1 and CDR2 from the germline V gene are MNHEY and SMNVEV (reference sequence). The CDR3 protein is CASSSSGTLKAFF. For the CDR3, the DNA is TGTGCCAGCAGTTCTTCAGGAACCCTGAAAGCTTTCTTT.

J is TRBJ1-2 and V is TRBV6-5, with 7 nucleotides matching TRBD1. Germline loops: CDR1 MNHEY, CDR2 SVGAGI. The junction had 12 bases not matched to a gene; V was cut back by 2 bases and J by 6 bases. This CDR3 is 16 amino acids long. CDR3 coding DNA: TGTGCCAGCAGTTACGGACGCGGCAGGGGGTATCATGGCTACACCTTC. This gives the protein CASSYGRGRGYHGYTF.